These T cell receptor beta chains were read from a single sample in a study of T cells after yellow fever vaccination. TCRdb re-analysed the 5' RACE reads in MiXCR, keeping a single row per CDR3 protein. The sample has around 590,000 distinct CDR3 sequences, about 12% seen once. The specimen was PBMCs, collected on the day of the yellow fever booster vaccination. Source of these receptors: a young man who received the YFV17D yellow fever vaccine. The CDR3 runs from the conserved cysteine through the conserved F or W.

>TRBV19|TRBJ2-7
CASSPDRGYLYEQYF
>TRBV12-3/TRBV12-4|TRBJ1-3
CASRNTGTGNTIYF
>TRBV29-1|TRBJ2-7
CSVYSNSYEQYF
>TRBV10-3|TRBJ2-1
CAIKGDRGRDEQFF
>TRBV5-1|TRBJ2-3
CASSIGLAGADTQYF
>TRBV20-1|TRBJ2-3
CSVKTSTDTQYF
>TRBV7-9|TRBJ2-7
CASSKSPPEQYF
>TRBV12-3/TRBV12-4|TRBJ2-7
CASSIIVDEGHYEQYF
>TRBV27|TRBJ2-7
CASKNSGPSYEQYF
>TRBV20-1|TRBJ2-7
CSVQWPGSYEQYF
>TRBV29-1|TRBJ2-1
CSVRASGIAEQFF
>TRBV6-2/TRBV6-3|TRBJ2-7
CASRRDRDSYEQYF
>TRBV5-6|TRBJ2-5
CASSLEGQVETQYF
>TRBV11-2|TRBJ2-5
CASSLIAGEETQYF
>TRBV7-6|TRBJ2-1
CASSLRGTSGATNEQFF
>TRBV18|TRBJ1-4
CASSLVPGQGEKLFF
>TRBV19|TRBJ2-2
CASSIAPNTGELFF
>TRBV7-3|TRBJ2-7
CASSLGSSDGRQYF
>TRBV18|TRBJ2-7
CASSPRLDSYEQYF
>TRBV20-1|TRBJ2-1
CSALSGSYNEQFF
>TRBV14|TRBJ1-2
CASSLGTVIAGYTF
>TRBV6-5|TRBJ1-1
CASSYSSHPGNTEAFF
>TRBV20-1|TRBJ2-1
CCAYTGSGARSYNEQFF
>TRBV5-8|TRBJ2-6
CASSLRTGARGANVLTF
>TRBV2|TRBJ2-2
CASSETSGRNTGELFF
>TRBV6-1|TRBJ2-3
CASKRDPWVSDTQYF
>TRBV12-3/TRBV12-4|TRBJ2-3
CASSFVTDTQYF
>TRBV6-2/TRBV6-3|TRBJ1-6
CASSYAGWSTGSPLHF
>TRBV3-1|TRBJ2-7
CASSRSGQGSYEQYF
>TRBV4-1|TRBJ2-7
CASSQVGTSEQYF
>TRBV7-8|TRBJ2-1
CASSLVGTSGRMGNEQFF
>TRBV5-1|TRBJ2-7
CASSLLTGTSGTYEQYF
>TRBV12-3/TRBV12-4|TRBJ2-3
CASSFLSRKQYF
>TRBV25-1|TRBJ2-5
CASSLAGFSPTQETQYF
>TRBV7-9|TRBJ1-1
CASSLIRDAEAFF
>TRBV20-1|TRBJ2-2
CSARDAGSGRAGGELFF
>TRBV4-3|TRBJ2-1
CASSQLTGAEQFF
>TRBV28|TRBJ2-5
CASSFQGKYQGTQYF
>TRBV4-2|TRBJ2-3
CASSPERTAGPDTQYF
>TRBV5-1|TRBJ1-4
CASSLSGSWNEKLFF
>TRBV30|TRBJ1-5
CAWSWPNQPQHF
>TRBV27|TRBJ2-7
CASAARSSSYEQYF
>TRBV27|TRBJ2-3
CASSLFGPGTSGTDTQYF
>TRBV7-7|TRBJ2-5
CASSLATNQETQYF
>TRBV7-9|TRBJ2-7
CASSLERARSEQYF
>TRBV5-1|TRBJ2-1
CASSLVVSHYNEQFF
>TRBV7-9|TRBJ1-2
CASSRGTGNYGYTF
>TRBV20-1|TRBJ1-2
CSASQGIYGYTF
>TRBV28|TRBJ2-2
CASNGLAGSRMNTGELFF
>TRBV20-1|TRBJ2-1
CSARSLALDNEQFF
>TRBV7-2|TRBJ2-3
CASSQVVAQYF
>TRBV5-1|TRBJ1-1
CASKTGMDTEAFF
>TRBV12-3/TRBV12-4|TRBJ2-7
CASRQTATYEQYF
>TRBV5-1|TRBJ2-5
CASSHGNAIGETQYF
>TRBV28|TRBJ2-1
CATLGGSGSRHEQFF